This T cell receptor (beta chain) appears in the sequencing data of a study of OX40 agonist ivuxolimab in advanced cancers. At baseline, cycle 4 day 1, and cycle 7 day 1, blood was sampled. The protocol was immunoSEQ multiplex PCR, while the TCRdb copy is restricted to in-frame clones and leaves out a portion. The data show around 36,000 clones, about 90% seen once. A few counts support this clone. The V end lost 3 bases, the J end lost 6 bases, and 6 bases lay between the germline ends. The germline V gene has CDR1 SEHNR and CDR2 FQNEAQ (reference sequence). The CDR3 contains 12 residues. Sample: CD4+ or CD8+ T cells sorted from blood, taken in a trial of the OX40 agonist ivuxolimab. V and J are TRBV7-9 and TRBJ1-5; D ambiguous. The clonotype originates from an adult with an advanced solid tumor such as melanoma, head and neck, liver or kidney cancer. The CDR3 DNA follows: TGTGCCAGCAGCTTGGGTAGTCAGCCCCAGCATTTT. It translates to CASSLGSQPQHF.